This T cell receptor beta chain comes out of a study of OX40 agonist ivuxolimab in advanced cancers. With respect to the entire study: Ivuxolimab, which targeted the costimulatory receptor OX40 (CD134), was an agonistic, fully human IgG2 monoclonal antibody. Intravenous ivuxolimab was administered to patients every 2 weeks at six dose levels: 0.01, 0.1, 0.3, 1.5, 3 and 10 mg/kg. Of the roughly 51 patients in dose escalation, about 20 had hepatocellular carcinoma, about 15 had melanoma, 9 had renal cell carcinoma and 9 had head and neck cancer. The dose-escalation cohort was about 87% male with a mean age of about 60 years, ranging from roughly 23 to 79. Patients were allowed to have had prior anti-PD-1, anti-PD-L1 or anti-CTLA-4 therapy, and approximately 40% of the dose-escalation patients had been treated with checkpoint inhibitors. Partial responses occurred in three dose-escalation patients, of whom one had hepatocellular carcinoma and two had cutaneous melanoma. The purpose of peripheral TCRbeta sequencing was to test whether ivuxolimab changed TCR sequence diversity and led to clonal T-cell expansion. The paper describes the monotherapy dose-escalation part (N of about 52 patients) of the phase I trial of ivuxolimab.

The CDR3, cysteine through phenylalanine, is 15 amino acids long. Only the CDR3 DNA stays, 45 bases, in frame from base 1. Germline trimming: 0 bases from V, 5 bases from J; junction bases outside gene matches: 4. Per the germline V gene, WSHSY is the CDR1 and SAAADI is the CDR2. Genomic DNA was isolated from the sorted cells so that the TCRbeta CDR3 region could be sequenced. TCRbeta CDR3 regions were sequenced using the immunoSEQ Assay. TCRdb re-hosts the immuneACCESS table, in-frame sequences only. Its copies lack some clones; in the studies checked, an unresolved V gene accounts for under half of them, and the cause for the rest is not known. For this sample there are 40,000 to 45,000 clones; around 90% appear just once. The ten largest clones add up to 6% of the sample. For this clone: Its antigen specificity is not known. The record has no base qualities; no much larger clone is one base away.

Overall results and qualifications from the work: After ivuxolimab, CD8+ T cells had more expanded clones than CD4+ T cells on average. Low levels of normalized T-cell clonal expansion were also shown by some nonresponding patients. Which antigens the clonally expanded peripheral T cells were specific for was not determined. At doses from 0.1 to 3.0 mg/kg, clonal expansion was seen in both CD4+ and CD8+ blood T cells between baseline and week 6. In the 0.1-3.0 mg/kg groups, partial responders were among the patients with the lowest normalized peripheral clonal expansion, particularly in CD8+ T cells.

The trial excluded patients who had a history of autoimmune disease or were on systemic immunosuppression. Peripheral blood for TCR sequencing was drawn from every dose cohort at baseline, at cycle 4 day 1 and at cycle 7 day 1. The samples were taken from a phase I, first-in-human, multicenter, open-label dose-escalation trial of ivuxolimab. Adults with locally advanced or metastatic melanoma, renal cell carcinoma, hepatocellular carcinoma or head and neck squamous cell carcinoma were enrolled in the trial. Before TCR sequencing, CD4+ T cells and CD8+ T cells from peripheral blood were sorted into separate populations.

Rearrangement joined TRBV10-2 to TRBJ2-1; 7 bases in between match TRBD2. The sequenced sample was CD4+ or CD8+ T cells sorted from blood, obtained in a trial of the OX40 agonist ivuxolimab. This clonotype originated in an adult with an advanced solid tumor such as melanoma, head and neck, liver or kidney cancer. The encoded CDR3 is CASSESRLADNEQFF. The DNA is as follows: TGCGCCAGCAGTGAGTCGAGACTAGCAGACAATGAGCAGTTCTTC.